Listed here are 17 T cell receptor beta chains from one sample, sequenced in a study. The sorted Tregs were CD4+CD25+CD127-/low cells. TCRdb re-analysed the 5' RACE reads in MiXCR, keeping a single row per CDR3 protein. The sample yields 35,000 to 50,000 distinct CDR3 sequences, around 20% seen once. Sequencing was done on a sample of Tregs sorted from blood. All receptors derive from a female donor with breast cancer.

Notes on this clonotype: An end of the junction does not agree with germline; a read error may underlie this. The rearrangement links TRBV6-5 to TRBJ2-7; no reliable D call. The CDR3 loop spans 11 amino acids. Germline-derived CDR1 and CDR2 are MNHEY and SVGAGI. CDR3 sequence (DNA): TGTGCCAGCAGTAATTTAGGGCCTAGGCACTTC. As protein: CASSNLGPRHF.

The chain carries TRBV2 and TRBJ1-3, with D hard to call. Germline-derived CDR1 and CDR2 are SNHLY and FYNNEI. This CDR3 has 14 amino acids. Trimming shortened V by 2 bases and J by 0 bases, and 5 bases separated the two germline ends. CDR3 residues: CASSERFSGNTIYF. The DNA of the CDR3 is TGTGCCAGCAGTGAACGGTTCTCTGGAAACACCATATATTTT.

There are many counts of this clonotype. This CDR3 reads CASSLRLAGGNEQFF. The CDR3 nucleotides read TGTGCCAGCAGTCTTAGACTAGCGGGAGGGAATGAGCAGTTCTTC. The V gene is TRBV7-6, the J gene TRBJ2-1; 14 bases line up with TRBD2. Losses at the gene ends were 6 bases for V and 7 bases for J; bases not matched to a gene: 5. From germline, CDR1 is SGHVS and CDR2 FNYEAQ. This CDR3 is 15 amino acids long. Drawing the rest from reference TRBV7-6 and TRBJ2-1, the complete variable domain is GAGVSQSPRYKVTKRGQDVALRCDPISGHVSLYWYRQALGQGPEFLTYFNYEAQQDKSGLPNDRFSAERPEGSISTLTIQRTEQRDSAMYRCASSLRLAGGNEQFFGPGTRLTVL.

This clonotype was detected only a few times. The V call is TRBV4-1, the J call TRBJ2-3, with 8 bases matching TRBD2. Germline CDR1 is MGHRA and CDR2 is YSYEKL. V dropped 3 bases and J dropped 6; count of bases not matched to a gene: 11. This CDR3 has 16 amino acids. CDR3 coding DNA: TGCGCCAGCAGCCATGCCGCGGGGGGCGGACAGGATACGCAGTATTTT. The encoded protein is CASSHAAGGGQDTQYF.

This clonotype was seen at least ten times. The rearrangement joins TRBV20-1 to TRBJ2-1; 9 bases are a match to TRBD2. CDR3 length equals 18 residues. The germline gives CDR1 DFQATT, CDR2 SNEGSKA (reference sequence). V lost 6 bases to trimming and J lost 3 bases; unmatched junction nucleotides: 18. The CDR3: CSAKGLAGRLSYYNEQFF. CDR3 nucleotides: TGCAGTGCCAAGGGTCTAGCGGGGCGGCTTTCCTACTACAATGAGCAGTTCTTC.

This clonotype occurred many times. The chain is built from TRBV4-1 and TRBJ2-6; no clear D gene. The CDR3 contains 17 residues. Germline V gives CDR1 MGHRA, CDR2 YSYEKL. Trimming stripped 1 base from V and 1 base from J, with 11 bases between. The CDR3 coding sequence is TGCGCCAGCAGCCAAGCCGACTTGAATTCTGGGGCCAACGTCCTGACTTTC. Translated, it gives CASSQADLNSGANVLTF.

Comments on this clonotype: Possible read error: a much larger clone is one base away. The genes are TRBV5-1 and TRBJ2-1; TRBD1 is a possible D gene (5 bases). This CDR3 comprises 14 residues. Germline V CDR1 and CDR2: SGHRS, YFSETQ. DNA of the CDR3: TGCGCCAGCAGCGCAACGACAGTCCACAATGAGCGGTTCTTC. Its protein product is CASSATTVHNERFF.

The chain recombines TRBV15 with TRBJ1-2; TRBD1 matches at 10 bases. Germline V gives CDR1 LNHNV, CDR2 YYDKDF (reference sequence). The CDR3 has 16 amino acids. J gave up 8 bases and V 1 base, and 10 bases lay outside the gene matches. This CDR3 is CATSRVQRDRGQGYTF. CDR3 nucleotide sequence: TGTGCCACCAGCAGAGTACAGAGGGACAGGGGACAGGGCTACACCTTC.

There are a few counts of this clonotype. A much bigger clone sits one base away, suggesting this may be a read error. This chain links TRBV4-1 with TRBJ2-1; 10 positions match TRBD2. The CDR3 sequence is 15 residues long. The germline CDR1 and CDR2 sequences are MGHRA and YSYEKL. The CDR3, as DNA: TGCGCCAGCAGCCAAGCTAGCGGGAGCTACAAGGAGCAGTTCTTC. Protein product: CASSQASGSYKEQFF.

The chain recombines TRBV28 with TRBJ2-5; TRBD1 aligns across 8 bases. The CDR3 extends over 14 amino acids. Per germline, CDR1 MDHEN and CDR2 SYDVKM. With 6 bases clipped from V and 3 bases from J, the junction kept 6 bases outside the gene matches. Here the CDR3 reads CASSRMDREETQYF. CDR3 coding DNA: TGTGCCAGCAGCCGAATGGACAGGGAAGAGACCCAGTACTTC.

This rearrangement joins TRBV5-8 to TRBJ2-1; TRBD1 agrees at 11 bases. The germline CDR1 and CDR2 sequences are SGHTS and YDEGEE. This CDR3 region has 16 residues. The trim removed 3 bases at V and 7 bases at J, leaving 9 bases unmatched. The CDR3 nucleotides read TGTGCCAGCAGCTCCGGGACAGGGGGACGCGGGAATGAGCAGTTCTTC. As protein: CASSSGTGGRGNEQFF.

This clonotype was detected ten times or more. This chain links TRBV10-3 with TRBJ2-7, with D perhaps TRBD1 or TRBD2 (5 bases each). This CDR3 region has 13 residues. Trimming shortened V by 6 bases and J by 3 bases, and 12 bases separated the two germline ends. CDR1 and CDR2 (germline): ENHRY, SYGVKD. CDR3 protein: CAIRDGAHYEQYF. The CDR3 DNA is TGTGCCATCAGGGACGGGGCCCACTACGAGCAGTACTTC.

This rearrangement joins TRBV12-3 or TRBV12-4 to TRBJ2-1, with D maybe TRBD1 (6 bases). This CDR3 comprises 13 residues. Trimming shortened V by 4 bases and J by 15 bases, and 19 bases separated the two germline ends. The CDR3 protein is CASSSQDSLVTFF. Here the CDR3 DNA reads TGTGCCAGCAGTTCTCAGGACAGTTTGGTGACGTTCTTC.

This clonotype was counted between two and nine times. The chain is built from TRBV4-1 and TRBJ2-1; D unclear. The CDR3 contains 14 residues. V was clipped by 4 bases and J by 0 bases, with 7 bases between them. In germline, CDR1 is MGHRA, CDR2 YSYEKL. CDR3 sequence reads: CASSPLDSYNEQFF. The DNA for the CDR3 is TGCGCCAGCAGCCCACTGGACTCCTACAATGAGCAGTTCTTC.

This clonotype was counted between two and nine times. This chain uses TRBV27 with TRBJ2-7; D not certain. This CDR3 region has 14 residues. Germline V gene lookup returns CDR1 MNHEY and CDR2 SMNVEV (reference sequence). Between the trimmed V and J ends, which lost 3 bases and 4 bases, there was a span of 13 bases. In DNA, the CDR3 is TGTGCCAGCAGTTTTTCCGAGGAAAGGTACGAGCAGTACTTC. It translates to CASSFSEERYEQYF.

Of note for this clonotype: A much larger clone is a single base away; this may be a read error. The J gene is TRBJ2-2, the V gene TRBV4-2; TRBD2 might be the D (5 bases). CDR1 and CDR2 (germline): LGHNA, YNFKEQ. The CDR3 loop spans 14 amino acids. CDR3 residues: CASSQDPSSGVLFF. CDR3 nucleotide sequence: TGTGCCAGCAGCCAAGATCCTTCCTCCGGGGTGCTGTTTTTT.

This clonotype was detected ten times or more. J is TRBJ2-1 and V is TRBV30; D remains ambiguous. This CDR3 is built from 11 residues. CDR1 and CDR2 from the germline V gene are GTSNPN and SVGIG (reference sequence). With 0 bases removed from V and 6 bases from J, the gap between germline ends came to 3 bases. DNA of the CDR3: TGTGCCTGGAGTGTAGCCAATGAGCAGTTCTTC. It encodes CAWSVANEQFF. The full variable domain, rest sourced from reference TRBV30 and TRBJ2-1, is SQTIHQWPATLVQPVGSPLSLECTVEGTSNPNLYWYRQAAGRGLQLLFYSVGIGQISSEVPQNLSASRPQDRQFILSSKKLLLSDSGFYLCAWSVANEQFFGPGTRLTVL.